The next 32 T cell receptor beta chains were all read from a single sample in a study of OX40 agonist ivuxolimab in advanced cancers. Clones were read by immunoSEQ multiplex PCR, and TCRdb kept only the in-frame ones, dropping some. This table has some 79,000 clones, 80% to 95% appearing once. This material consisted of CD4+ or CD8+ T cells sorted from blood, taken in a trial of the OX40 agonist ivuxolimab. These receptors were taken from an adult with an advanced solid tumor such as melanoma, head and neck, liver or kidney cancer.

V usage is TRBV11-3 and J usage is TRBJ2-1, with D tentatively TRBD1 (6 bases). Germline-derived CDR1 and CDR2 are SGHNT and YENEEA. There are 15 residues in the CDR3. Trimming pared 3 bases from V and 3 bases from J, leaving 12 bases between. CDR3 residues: CASSFRTAGYNEQFF. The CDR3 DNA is TGTGCCAGCAGCTTTAGGACAGCTGGCTACAATGAGCAGTTCTTC. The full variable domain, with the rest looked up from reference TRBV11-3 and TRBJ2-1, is EAGVVQSPRYKIIEKKQPVAFWCNPISGHNTLYWYLQNLGQGPELLIRYENEEAVDDSQLPKDRFSAERLKGVDSTLKIQPAELGDSAVYLCASSFRTAGYNEQFFGPGTRLTVL.

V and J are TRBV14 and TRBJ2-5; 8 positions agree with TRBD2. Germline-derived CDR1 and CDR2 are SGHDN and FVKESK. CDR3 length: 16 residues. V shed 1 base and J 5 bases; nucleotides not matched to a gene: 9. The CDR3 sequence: CASSQGFGRAIETQYF. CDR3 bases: TGTGCCAGCAGCCAAGGTTTCGGGAGGGCCATTGAGACCCAGTACTTC.

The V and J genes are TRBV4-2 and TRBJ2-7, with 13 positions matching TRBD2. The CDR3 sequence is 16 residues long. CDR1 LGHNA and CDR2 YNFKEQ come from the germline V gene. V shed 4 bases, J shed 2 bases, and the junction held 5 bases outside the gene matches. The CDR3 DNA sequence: TGTGCCAGCAGCCTCGGGGGACTAGCGGGAACCTACGAGCAGTACTTC. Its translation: CASSLGGLAGTYEQYF.

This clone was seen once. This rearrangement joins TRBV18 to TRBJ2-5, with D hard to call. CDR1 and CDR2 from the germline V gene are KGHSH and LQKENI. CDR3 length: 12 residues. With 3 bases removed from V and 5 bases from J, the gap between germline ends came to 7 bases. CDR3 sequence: CASSPPQETQYF. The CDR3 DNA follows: TGTGCCAGCTCACCCCCCCAGGAGACCCAGTACTTC.

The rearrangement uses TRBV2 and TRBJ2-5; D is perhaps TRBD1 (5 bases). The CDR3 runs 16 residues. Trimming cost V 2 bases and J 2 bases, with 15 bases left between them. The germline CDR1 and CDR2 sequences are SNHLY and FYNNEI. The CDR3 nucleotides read TGTGCCAGCAGTGAAACAAGGGGCCTTATACAAGAGACCCAGTACTTC. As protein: CASSETRGLIQETQYF. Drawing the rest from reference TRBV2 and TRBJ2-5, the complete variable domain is EPEVTQTPSHQVTQMGQEVILRCVPISNHLYFYWYRQILGQKVEFLVSFYNNEISEKSEIFDDQFSVERPDGSNFTLKIRSTKLEDSAMYFCASSETRGLIQETQYFGPGTRLLVL.

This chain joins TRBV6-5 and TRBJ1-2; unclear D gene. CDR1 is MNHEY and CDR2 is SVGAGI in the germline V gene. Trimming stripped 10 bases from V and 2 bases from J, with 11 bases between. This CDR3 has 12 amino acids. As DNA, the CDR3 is TGTGCCACCCTTGGAGACAACTATGGCTACACCTTC. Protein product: CATLGDNYGYTF.

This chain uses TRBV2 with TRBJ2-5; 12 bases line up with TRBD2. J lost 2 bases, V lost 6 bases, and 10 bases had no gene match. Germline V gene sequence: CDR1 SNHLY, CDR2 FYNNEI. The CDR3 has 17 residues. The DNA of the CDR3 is TGTGCCAGCAGCCCCGGACTAGCGGGAACAAGACAAGAGACCCAGTACTTC. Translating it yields CASSPGLAGTRQETQYF.

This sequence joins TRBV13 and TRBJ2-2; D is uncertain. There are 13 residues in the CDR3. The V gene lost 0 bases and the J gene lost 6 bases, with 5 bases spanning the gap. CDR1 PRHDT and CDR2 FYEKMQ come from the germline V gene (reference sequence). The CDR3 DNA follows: TGTGCCAGCAGCTTAGGGGGTGCCGGGGAGCTGTTTTTT. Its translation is CASSLGGAGELFF.

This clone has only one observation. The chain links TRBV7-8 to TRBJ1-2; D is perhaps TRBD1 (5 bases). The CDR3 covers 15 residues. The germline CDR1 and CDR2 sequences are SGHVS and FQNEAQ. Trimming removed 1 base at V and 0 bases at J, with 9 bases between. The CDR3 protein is CASSLETGPNYGYTF. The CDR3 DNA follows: TGTGCCAGCAGCTTAGAAACAGGACCTAACTATGGCTACACCTTC.

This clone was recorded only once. CDR3 coding DNA: TGTGCCTGGAGTGCGCGCCGGGACAGACTCACCGGGGAGCTGTTTTTT. Encoded protein: CAWSARRDRLTGELFF. The rearrangement joins TRBV30 to TRBJ2-2; 7 nucleotides match TRBD1. Germline CDR1 reads GTSNPN; CDR2 reads SVGIG (reference sequence). The V segment lost 1 base and the J segment 4 bases; nucleotides outside the gene matches: 9. The CDR3 covers 16 residues.

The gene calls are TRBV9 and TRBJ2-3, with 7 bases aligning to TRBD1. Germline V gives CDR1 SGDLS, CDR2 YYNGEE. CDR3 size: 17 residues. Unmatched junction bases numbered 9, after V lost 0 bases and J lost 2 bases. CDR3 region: CASSVALRGLTTDTQYF. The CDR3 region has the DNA TGTGCCAGCAGCGTAGCCCTGAGGGGGCTGACCACAGATACGCAGTATTTT.

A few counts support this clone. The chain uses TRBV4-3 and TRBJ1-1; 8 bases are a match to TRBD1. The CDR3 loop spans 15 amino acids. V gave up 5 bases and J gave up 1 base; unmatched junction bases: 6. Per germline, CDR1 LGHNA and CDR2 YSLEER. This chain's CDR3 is CASSTRTGRNTEAFF. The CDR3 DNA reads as TGCGCCAGCAGCACGCGGACAGGGCGGAACACTGAAGCTTTCTTT.

The CDR3 nucleotides read TGTGCCAGCAGTCCGGGACAGGATAGCAATCAGCCCCAGCATTTT. It codes for CASSPGQDSNQPQHF. The V gene is TRBV27, the J gene TRBJ1-5; 8 bases line up with TRBD1. Germline-derived CDR1 and CDR2 are MNHEY and SMNVEV (reference sequence). CDR3 size: 15 residues. Unmatched junction bases numbered 3, after V lost 5 bases and J lost 0 bases.

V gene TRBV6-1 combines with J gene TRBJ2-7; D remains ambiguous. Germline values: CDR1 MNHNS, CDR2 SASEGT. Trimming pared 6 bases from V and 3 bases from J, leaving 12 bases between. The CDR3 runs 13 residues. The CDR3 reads CASSRTQIYEQYF. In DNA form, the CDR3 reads TGTGCCAGCAGCAGAACACAGATCTACGAGCAGTACTTC.

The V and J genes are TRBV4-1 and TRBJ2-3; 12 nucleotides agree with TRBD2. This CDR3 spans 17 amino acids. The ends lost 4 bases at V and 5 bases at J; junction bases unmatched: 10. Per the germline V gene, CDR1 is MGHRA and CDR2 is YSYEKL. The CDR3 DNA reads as TGCGCCAGCAGCCCATACCGACTAGCGGGAGCGGAAGATACGCAGTATTTT. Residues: CASSPYRLAGAEDTQYF.

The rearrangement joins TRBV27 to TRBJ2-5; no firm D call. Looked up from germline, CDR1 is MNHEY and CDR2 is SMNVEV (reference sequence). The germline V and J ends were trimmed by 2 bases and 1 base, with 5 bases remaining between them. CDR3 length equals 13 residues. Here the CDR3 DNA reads TGTGCCAGCAGTTTAATATCCCAAGAGACCCAGTACTTC. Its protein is CASSLISQETQYF.

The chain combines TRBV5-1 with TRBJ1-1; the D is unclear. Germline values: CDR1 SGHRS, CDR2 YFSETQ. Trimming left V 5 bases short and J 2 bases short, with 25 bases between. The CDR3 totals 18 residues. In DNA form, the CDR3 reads TGCGCCAGCAGTTTATTCCCTCCAGCGTCTTTACCTAACACTGAAGCTTTCTTT. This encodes CASSLFPPASLPNTEAFF.

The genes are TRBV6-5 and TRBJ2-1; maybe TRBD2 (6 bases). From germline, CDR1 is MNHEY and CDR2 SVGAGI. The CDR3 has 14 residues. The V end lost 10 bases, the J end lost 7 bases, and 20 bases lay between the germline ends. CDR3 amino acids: CATRAAGIGNEQFF. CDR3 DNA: TGTGCCACCAGGGCTGCGGGGATAGGGAATGAGCAGTTCTTC.

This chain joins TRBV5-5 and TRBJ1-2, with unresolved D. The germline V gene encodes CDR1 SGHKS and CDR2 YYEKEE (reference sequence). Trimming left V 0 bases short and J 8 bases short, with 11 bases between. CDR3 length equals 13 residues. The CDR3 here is CASSLAAVVGYTF. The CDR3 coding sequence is TGTGCCAGCAGCTTGGCAGCGGTCGTAGGCTACACCTTC.

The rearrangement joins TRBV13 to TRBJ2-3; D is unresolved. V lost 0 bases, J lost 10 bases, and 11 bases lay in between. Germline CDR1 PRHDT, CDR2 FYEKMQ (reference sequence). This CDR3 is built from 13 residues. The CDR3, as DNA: TGTGCCAGCAGCTTAGGGGTCGCGACGTCGCAGTATTTT. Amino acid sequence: CASSLGVATSQYF.

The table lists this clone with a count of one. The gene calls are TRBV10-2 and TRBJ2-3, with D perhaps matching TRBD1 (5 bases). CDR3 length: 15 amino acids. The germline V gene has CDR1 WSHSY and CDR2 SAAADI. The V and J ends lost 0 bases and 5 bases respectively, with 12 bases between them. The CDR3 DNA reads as TGCGCCAGCAGTGAGTCCATCCAGGGCCGAGATACGCAGTATTTT. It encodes CASSESIQGRDTQYF.

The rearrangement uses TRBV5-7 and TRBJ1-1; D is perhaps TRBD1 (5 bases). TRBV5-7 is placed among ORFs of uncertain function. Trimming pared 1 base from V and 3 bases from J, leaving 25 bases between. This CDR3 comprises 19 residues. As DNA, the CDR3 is TGTGCCAGCAGCTTGTTCAAGTTGGGGCAAGATATTTTCCACACTGAAGCTTTCTTT. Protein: CASSLFKLGQDIFHTEAFF.

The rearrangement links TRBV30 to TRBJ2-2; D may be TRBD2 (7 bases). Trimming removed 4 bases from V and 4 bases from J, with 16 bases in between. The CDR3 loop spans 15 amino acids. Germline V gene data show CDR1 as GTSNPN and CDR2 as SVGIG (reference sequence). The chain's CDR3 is CAWTGEGDGTGELFF. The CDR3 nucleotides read TGTGCCTGGACCGGGGAGGGGGACGGCACCGGGGAGCTGTTTTTT.

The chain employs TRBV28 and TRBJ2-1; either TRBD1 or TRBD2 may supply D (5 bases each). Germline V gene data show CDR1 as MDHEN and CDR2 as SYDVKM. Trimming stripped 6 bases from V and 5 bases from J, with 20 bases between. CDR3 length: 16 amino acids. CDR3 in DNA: TGTGCCAGCAGCCCCCCTACGGGACCCCCTAACAATGAGCAGTTCTTC. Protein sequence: CASSPPTGPPNNEQFF.

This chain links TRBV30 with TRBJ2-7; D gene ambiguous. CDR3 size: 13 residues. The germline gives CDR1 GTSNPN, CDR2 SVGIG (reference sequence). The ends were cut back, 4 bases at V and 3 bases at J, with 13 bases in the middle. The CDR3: CAWMKGIGYEQYF. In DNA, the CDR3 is TGTGCCTGGATGAAGGGAATTGGCTACGAGCAGTACTTC.

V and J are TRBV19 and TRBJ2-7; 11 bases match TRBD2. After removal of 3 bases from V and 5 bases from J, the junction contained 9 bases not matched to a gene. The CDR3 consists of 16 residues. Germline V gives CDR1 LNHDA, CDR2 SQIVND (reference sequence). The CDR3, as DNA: TGTGCCAGTAGTATGCTTTTAGCGGGAGGGCCCCACGAGCAGTACTTC. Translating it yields CASSMLLAGGPHEQYF.

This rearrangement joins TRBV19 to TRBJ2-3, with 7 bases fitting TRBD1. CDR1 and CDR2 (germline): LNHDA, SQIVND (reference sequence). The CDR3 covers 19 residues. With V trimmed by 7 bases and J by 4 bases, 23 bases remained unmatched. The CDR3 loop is CASTYTGWRGGYGSDTQYF. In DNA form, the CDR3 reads TGTGCCAGTACCTATACGGGTTGGAGAGGGGGCTATGGATCAGATACGCAGTATTTT. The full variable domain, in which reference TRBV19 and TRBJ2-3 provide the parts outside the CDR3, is DGGITQSPKYLFRKEGQNVTLSCEQNLNHDAMYWYRQDPGQGLRLIYYSQIVNDFQKGDIAEGYSVSREKKESFPLTVTSAQKNPTAFYLCASTYTGWRGGYGSDTQYFGPGTRLTVL.

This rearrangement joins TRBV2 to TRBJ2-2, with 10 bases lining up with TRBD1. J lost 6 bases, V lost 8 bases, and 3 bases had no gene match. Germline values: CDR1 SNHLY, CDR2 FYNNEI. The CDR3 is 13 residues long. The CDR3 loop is CASSDRGAGELFF. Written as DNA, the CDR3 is TGTGCCAGCTCGGACAGGGGGGCCGGGGAGCTGTTTTTT.

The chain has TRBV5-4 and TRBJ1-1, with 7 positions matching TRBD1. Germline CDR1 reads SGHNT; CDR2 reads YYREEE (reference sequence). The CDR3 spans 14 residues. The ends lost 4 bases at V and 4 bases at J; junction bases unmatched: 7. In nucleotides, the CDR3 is TGTGCCAGCAGCCCCCGAAGGGGGCTCACTGAAGCTTTCTTT. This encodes CASSPRRGLTEAFF.

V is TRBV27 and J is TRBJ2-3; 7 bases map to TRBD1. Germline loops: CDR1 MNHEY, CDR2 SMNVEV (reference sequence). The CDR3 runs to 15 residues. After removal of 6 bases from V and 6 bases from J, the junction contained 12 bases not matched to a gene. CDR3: CASRGQSLVSDTQYF. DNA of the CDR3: TGTGCCAGCAGGGGACAGAGCCTTGTTTCTGATACGCAGTATTTT.

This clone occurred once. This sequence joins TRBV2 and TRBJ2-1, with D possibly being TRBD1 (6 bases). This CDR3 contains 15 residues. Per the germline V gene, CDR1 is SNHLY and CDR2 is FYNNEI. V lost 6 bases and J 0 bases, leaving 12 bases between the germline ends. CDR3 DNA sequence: TGTGCCAGCAGCGTTGACAGGCCCTCCTACAATGAGCAGTTCTTC. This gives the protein CASSVDRPSYNEQFF. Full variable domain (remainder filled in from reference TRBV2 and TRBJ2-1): EPEVTQTPSHQVTQMGQEVILRCVPISNHLYFYWYRQILGQKVEFLVSFYNNEISEKSEIFDDQFSVERPDGSNFTLKIRSTKLEDSAMYFCASSVDRPSYNEQFFGPGTRLTVL.

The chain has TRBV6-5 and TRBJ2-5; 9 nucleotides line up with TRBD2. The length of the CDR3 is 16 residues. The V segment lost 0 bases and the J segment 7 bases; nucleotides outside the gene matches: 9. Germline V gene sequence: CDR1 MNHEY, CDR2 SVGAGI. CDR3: CASSYSEAGGAGTQYF. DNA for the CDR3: TGTGCCAGCAGTTACTCGGAGGCGGGAGGGGCGGGGACCCAGTACTTC.